The entry below describes one T cell receptor beta chain. A few counts support this clone. Its recognized antigen is unknown. One base away there is no much larger clone; base qualities are not given. From each donor, a single peripheral blood sample of roughly 0.11 L on average was drawn into heparinised tubes. Using a panel that included CD45RO, CCR7, CD25, CD127, CD95 and CD27, naive, central memory, regulatory and stem cell-like memory CD4+ T cells were sorted on a BD FACSAria II. A purity above 98% was achieved for all sorted populations. PBMCs were separated immediately by Lymphoprep density gradient centrifugation and were stained directly, without being cultured. Samples were stained and sorted in pairs, with one healthy donor and one patient per experiment, so that batch effects were minimized. The sample comes from a study of beta chain features in type 1 diabetes (dated by TCRdb to about 2018). Background for the entire study: Mean age, gender distribution, total cell number and subset yield did not differ between patients and healthy donors. A total of 100 million to 110 million sorted cells were examined across all samples, and a strong correlation was observed between cell number per subset and RNA yield. The study compared TCRB repertoires of sorted circulating CD4+ T cell subsets between recently diagnosed type 1 diabetes patients and matched healthy donors. Regulatory and stem cell-like memory subsets were isolated from only 8 patients and roughly 8 healthy donors, whereas naive and central memory subsets came from all 30 or so donors. Study-level results and caveats: A moderate but significant shortening of TCRB CDR3 length was observed in type 1 diabetes patients in all four CD4+ subsets. Fewer insertions and more nucleotide deletions at VDJ recombination sites were observed in patients with type 1 diabetes, implying thymic rearrangement abnormalities. Only small numbers of individuals were included in the HLA sub-analyses, which left unresolved whether HLA type had any influence on TCRB rearrangement. PCR may preferentially amplify shorter templates, but because patient and control samples were amplified and corrected together, any resulting skew would affect both groups equally. Because cDNA rather than genomic DNA was sequenced, highly expressing activated cells could have been over-represented, although no difference in activation and CD3 levels was found between groups. Naive, central memory and regulatory TCRB repertoires appeared to be more similar among patients than among healthy donors.

Trimming takes 8 bases from V and 1 base from J, and the germline ends sit 27 bases apart. The CDR3 runs 18 amino acids, cysteine and phenylalanine included. Left in the record is the CDR3 DNA by itself, 54 bases read in frame from the first base. The germline V gene sets CDR1 to SNHLY and CDR2 to FYNNEI. The entire isolated RNA was reverse transcribed using the High Capacity cDNA Reverse Transcription Kit, and thus expressed TCRB transcripts were sequenced. Deep immunoSEQ sequencing was performed on naive, central memory and regulatory T cell samples, with an average of roughly 3.3 million total reads per sample. After sorted cells were lysed in RLT buffer, RNA was extracted with DNase-treated RNeasy Micro or Mini kits, with the choice depending on cell number. Each cell subset was processed separately to prevent cross-contamination, with patient and healthy donor samples processed together. The immunoSEQ multiplex PCR was used to amplify TCRB sequences from cDNA, generating 87-bp fragments that spanned the CDR3 region. The amplicons were sequenced using the Illumina HiSeq platform. Regarding the original processing steps: Synthetic template baselines were used to correct PCR bias computationally, reads within Hamming distance 2 were collapsed together, and singletons that could not be merged were discarded. By aligning reads against IMGT, V, D and J genes, CDR3 length, and insertions or deletions at six rearrangement sites were assigned. Within each subset, clonotype counts were normalized to sorted cell number, after which true diversity and Gini coefficients were computed with the tcR R package. The overlap coefficient, calculated on TCRB nucleotide sequences, was used to quantify repertoire sharing. Out-of-frame TCRB sequences from naive cells were analyzed as a proxy for the pre-selection repertoire. TCRdb's version of the immuneACCESS table is confined to in-frame rearrangements and falls short of the full clone set. An unresolved V gene accounts for under half of the shortfall where checked; the remainder is of unknown origin. V, J and clone size reflect that table, while D and trimming were determined from the DNA. The sample table lists some 900,000 clones, roughly 17% of them with a count of one. 0.02% to 0.03% of the sample is held by the ten biggest clonotypes.

This TCR was recovered from a woman aged 18 to 35 in good health. The sequenced sample was naive CD4+ T cells from blood. The sample's cell subset or site label is to be understood as: true naive CD4+ T cells. Recombination joined TRBV2 with TRBJ2-7; the D segment might be TRBD1 or TRBD2, since each matches 8 bases. The sequence in DNA is TGTGCCAGCCTATCAGACAGGGGAAGGACTAGCCGTTCCTACGAGCAGTACTTC. Its translation reads: CASLSDRGRTSRSYEQYF.